This TCR beta chain was captured by sequencing in a study of blood T cell repertoires in COVID-19. Study summary: There were acute and convalescent COVID-19 samples, and they came from the United States, Italy and Spain. Sources were T cells, B-cell-depleted T cells, or PBMCs; the material itself was cDNA or gDNA.

Trimming stripped 1 base from V and 2 bases from J, with 18 bases between. The germline V gene encodes CDR1 MGHRA and CDR2 YSYEKL. The CDR3 runs to 17 residues. This clone was seen only once. As processed by the authors: Estimated nucleated cell counts came from reference gene primer amplification. Assay: immunoSEQ multiplex PCR; the TCRdb copy retains only in-frame clones and omits some. V, J and clone size reflect that table, while D and trimming were determined from the DNA. The table shows approximately 340,000 clones, with 65% to 85% occurring only once. The sample consisted of peripheral blood. The chain links TRBV4-1 to TRBJ2-7, with a possible D match to TRBD1 (6 bases). This clonotype was obtained from a man in his thirties or forties with active or convalescent COVID-19. CDR3 region: CASSQGGSPDSTYEQYF. In DNA form, the CDR3 reads TGCGCCAGCAGCCAAGGAGGGTCCCCGGACAGTACCTACGAGCAGTACTTC.